This is a list of T cell receptor beta chains from one sample in a study of cytomegalovirus exposure and HLA in healthy donors. Assay used: immunoSEQ multiplex PCR; TCRdb lists only in-frame clones, some missing. Here the sample spans approximately 160,000 clones, approximately 78% being singletons. The sequenced sample was PBMCs. These receptors all come from a girl aged 2-10 years in good health and CMV-seropositive. Both conserved end residues are part of each CDR3. Each record gives: V gene, J gene, CDR3 protein.

>TRBV28|TRBJ1-1
CASSFWKGGSNTEAFF
>TRBV5-1|TRBJ2-3
CASSLRQGAQDTQYF
>TRBV7-9|TRBJ1-1
CASSLGQMNTEAFF
>TRBV10-3|TRBJ2-1
CAISESGLAGYNEQFF
>TRBV6-5|TRBJ2-7
CASSRGLAGEREQYF
>TRBV9|TRBJ2-3
CASSVDSSTDTQYF
>TRBV7-9|TRBJ1-2
CASSSFMTGGYGYTF
>TRBV28|TRBJ2-5
CASRRKETQYF
>TRBV6-5|TRBJ2-5
CASKFGTIQETQYF
>TRBV19|.
CASSHGTESYEQYF
>TRBV30|TRBJ1-5
CAVDRGHLPGNQPQHF
>TRBV5-8|TRBJ2-2
CASRTLRGELFF
>TRBV30|TRBJ1-4
CAWSDPRELFNEKLFF
>TRBV19|TRBJ1-3
CAVGQGTGNTIYF
>TRBV7-9|TRBJ1-3
CASTPGFNRDPGNTIYF
>TRBV2|TRBJ2-4
CASSHSGRSSNIQYF
>TRBV5-4|TRBJ2-3
CASSTYTDTQYF
>TRBV6-1|TRBJ2-5
CASRGGTSGETQYF
>TRBV6-1|TRBJ1-1
CATTKTGGNTEAFF
>TRBV28|TRBJ2-7
CASETGTSGRLQYF
>TRBV30|TRBJ1-1
CALLGQESFEAFF
>TRBV29-1|TRBJ2-1
CSGVGLAQNYNEQFF
>TRBV6-1|TRBJ1-1
CASSLDRGMNTEAFF
>TRBV4-1|TRBJ1-2
CASSPYQTPTGSPYGYTF
>TRBV30|TRBJ2-1
CAWSYIGLAGGNEQFF
>TRBV18|TRBJ1-3
CASSPGQSSGNTIYF
>TRBV6-1|TRBJ2-7
CASSVRQGAGYEQYF
>TRBV19|TRBJ1-3
CASSMSSGNTIYF
>TRBV6-6|TRBJ2-5
CASRARGMLETQYF
>TRBV4-1|TRBJ1-5
CASSQGAESNQPQHF
>TRBV11-2|TRBJ1-3
CASSGRGIGNTIYF
>TRBV10-2|TRBJ2-7
CASSNPGLAVLYEQYF
>TRBV7-8|TRBJ2-5
CASNPPHGLAGGGETQYF
>TRBV30|TRBJ1-4
CAWTSLDRNEKLFF
>TRBV29-1|TRBJ2-5
CSGEGLAGDQETQYF
>TRBV27|TRBJ2-1
CASSLQGTINSEQFF
>TRBV27|TRBJ2-5
CASNLARDSPLETQYF
>TRBV4-2|TRBJ2-3
CASRSTSGIGDTQYF
>TRBV27|TRBJ2-5
CASGDQGRETQYF
>TRBV18|TRBJ1-3
CASQTWTRISSGNTIYF
>TRBV5-6|TRBJ2-3
CASSPTLATRGDTQYF
>TRBV29-1|TRBJ1-2
CSVVPDRGRGGYTF
>TRBV27|TRBJ1-1
CASSLGGGRTEAFF
>TRBV5-1|TRBJ2-1
CASSLASRNNEQFF